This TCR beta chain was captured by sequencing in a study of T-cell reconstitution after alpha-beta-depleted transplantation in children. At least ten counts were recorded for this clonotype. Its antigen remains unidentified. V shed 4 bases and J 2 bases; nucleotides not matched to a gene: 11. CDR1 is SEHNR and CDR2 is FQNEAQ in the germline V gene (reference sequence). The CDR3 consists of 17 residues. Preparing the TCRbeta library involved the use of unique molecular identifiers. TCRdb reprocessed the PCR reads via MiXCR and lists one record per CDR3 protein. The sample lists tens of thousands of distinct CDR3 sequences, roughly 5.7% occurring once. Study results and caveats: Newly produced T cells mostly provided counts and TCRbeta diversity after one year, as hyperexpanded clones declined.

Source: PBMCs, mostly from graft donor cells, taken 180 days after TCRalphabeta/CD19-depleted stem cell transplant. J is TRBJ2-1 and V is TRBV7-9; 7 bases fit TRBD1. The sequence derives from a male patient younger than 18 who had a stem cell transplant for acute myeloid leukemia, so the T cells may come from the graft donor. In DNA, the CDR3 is TGTGCCAGCAGCTCCCGTTTTGGGCAGGGGGCCTACAATGAGCAGTTCTTC. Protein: CASSSRFGQGAYNEQFF.